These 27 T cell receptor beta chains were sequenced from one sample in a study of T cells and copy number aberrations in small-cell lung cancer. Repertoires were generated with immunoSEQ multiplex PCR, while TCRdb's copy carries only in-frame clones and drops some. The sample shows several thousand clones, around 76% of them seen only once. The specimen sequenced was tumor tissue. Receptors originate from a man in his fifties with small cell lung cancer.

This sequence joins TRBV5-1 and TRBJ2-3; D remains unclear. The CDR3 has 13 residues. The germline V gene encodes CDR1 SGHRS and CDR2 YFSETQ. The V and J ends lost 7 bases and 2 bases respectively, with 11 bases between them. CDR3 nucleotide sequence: TGCGCCAGCCAAGACGGATTCACAGATACGCAGTATTTT. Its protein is CASQDGFTDTQYF. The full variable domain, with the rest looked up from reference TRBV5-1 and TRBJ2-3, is KAGVTQTPRYLIKTRGQQVTLSCSPISGHRSVSWYQQTPGQGLQFLFEYFSETQRNKGNFPGRFSGRQFSNSRSEMNVSTLELGDSALYLCASQDGFTDTQYFGPGTRLTVL.

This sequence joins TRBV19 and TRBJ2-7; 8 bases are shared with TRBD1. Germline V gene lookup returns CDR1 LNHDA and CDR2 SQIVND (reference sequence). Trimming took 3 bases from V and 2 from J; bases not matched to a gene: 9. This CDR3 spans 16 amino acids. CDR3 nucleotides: TGTGCCAGTAGTATTGACTCCGGGACAGGAGCCTACGAGCAGTACTTC. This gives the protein CASSIDSGTGAYEQYF.

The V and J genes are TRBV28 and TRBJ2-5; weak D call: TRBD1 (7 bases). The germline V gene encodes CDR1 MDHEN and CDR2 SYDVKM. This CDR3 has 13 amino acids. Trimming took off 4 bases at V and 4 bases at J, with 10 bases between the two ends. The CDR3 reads CASSSGGGETQYF. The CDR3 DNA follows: TGTGCCAGCAGTTCAGGGGGAGGAGAGACCCAGTACTTC. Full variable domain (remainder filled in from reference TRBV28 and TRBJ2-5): DVKVTQSSRYLVKRTGEKVFLECVQDMDHENMFWYRQDPGLGLRLIYFSYDVKMKEKGDIPEGYSVSREKKERFSLILESASTNQTSMYLCASSSGGGETQYFGPGTRLLVL.

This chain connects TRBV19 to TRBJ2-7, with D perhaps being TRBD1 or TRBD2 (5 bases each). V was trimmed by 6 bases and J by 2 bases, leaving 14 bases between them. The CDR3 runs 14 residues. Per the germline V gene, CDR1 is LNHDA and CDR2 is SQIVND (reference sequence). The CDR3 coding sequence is TGTGCCAGTAGCACTCCGGGACCCACCTACGAGCAGTACTTC. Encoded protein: CASSTPGPTYEQYF.

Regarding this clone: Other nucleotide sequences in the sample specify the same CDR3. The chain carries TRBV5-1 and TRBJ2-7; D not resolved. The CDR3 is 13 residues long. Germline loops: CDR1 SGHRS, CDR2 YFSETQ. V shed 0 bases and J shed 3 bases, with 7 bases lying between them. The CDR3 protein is CASSLALFYEQYF. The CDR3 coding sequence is TGCGCCAGCAGCTTGGCCTTATTCTACGAGCAGTACTTC.

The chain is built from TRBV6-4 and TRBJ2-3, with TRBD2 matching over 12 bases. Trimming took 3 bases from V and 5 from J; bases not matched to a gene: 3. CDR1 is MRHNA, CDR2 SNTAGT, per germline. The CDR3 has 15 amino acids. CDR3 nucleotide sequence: TGTGCCAGCAGTGAGACTAGCGGGAGTGGAGATACGCAGTATTTT. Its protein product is CASSETSGSGDTQYF.

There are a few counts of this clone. The CDR3 sequence is CASSMPGGATNHEQYF. The CDR3 DNA reads as TGTGCCAGTAGTATGCCAGGAGGGGCGACTAACCACGAGCAGTACTTC. The chain joins TRBV19 to TRBJ2-7, with D possibly TRBD2 on 6 matching bases. The V end was cut by 3 bases, the J end by 5 bases, with 20 bases between. The germline gives CDR1 LNHDA, CDR2 SQIVND (reference sequence). This CDR3 region has 16 residues. Full variable domain (outside the CDR3, taken from reference TRBV19 and TRBJ2-7): DGGITQSPKYLFRKEGQNVTLSCEQNLNHDAMYWYRQDPGQGLRLIYYSQIVNDFQKGDIAEGYSVSREKKESFPLTVTSAQKNPTAFYLCASSMPGGATNHEQYFGPGTRLTVT.

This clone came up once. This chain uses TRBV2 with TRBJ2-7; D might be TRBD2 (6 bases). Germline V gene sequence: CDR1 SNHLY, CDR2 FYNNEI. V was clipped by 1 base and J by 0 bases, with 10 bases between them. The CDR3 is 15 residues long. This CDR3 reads CASSEEASDSYEQYF. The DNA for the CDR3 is TGTGCCAGCAGTGAAGAGGCTAGCGACTCCTACGAGCAGTACTTC.

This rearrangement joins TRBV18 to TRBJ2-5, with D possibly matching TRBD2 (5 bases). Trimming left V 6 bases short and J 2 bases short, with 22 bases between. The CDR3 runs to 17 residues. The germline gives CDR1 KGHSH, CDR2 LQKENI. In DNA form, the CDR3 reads TGTGCCAGCTCGGCAGGACTGGGCGCTTCGATTCAAGAGACCCAGTACTTC. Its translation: CASSAGLGASIQETQYF.

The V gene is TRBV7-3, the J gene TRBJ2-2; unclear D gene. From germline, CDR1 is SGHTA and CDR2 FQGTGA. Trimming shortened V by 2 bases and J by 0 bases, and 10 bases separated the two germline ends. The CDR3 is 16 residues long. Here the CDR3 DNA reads TGTGCCAGCAGCTTAGAGTCAGGCCCGAACACCGGGGAGCTGTTTTTT. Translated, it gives CASSLESGPNTGELFF.

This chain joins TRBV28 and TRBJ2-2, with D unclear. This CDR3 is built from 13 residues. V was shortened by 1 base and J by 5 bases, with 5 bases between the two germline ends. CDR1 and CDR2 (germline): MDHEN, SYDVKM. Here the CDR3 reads CASSLYGTGELFF. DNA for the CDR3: TGTGCCAGCAGTTTATATGGGACCGGGGAGCTGTTTTTT. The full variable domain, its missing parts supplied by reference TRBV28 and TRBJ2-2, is DVKVTQSSRYLVKRTGEKVFLECVQDMDHENMFWYRQDPGLGLRLIYFSYDVKMKEKGDIPEGYSVSREKKERFSLILESASTNQTSMYLCASSLYGTGELFFGEGSRLTVL.

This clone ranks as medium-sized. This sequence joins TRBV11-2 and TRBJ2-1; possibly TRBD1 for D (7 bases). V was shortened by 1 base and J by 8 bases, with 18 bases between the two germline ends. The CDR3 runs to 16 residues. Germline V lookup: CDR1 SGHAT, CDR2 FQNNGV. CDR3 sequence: CASSLGLAGGIYEQFF. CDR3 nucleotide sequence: TGTGCCAGCAGCTTAGGGTTGGCAGGGGGGATCTATGAGCAGTTCTTC.

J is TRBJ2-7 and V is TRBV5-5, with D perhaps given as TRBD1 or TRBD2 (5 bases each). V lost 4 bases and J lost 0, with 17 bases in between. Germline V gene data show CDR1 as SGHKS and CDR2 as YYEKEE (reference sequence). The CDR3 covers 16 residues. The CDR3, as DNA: TGTGCCAGCAGCCCGAGGGACGGAATGAGCTCCTACGAGCAGTACTTC. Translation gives CASSPRDGMSSYEQYF.

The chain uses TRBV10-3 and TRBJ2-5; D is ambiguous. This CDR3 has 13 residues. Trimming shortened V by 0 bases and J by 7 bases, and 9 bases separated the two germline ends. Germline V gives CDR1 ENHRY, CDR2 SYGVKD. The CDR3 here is CAISESDLGTQYF. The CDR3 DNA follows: TGTGCCATCAGTGAGTCGGACCTGGGGACCCAGTACTTC.

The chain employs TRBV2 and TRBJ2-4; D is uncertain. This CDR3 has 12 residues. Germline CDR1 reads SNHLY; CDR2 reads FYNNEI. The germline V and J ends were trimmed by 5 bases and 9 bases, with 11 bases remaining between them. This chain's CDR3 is CASSRMVGIQYF. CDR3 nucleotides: TGTGCCAGCAGTAGAATGGTGGGCATTCAGTACTTC.

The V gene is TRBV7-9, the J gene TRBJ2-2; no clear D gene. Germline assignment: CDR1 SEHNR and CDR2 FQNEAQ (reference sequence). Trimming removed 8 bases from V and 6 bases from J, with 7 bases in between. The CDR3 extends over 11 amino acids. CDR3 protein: CASPPAGELFF. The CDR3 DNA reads TGTGCCAGCCCGCCTGCCGGGGAGCTGTTTTTT.

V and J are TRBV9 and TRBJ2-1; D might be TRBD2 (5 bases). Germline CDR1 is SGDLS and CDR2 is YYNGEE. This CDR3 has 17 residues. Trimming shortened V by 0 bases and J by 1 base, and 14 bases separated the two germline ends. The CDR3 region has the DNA TGTGCCAGCAGCGTAGTGGCTAGCAGGACGTCCTACAATGAGCAGTTCTTC. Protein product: CASSVVASRTSYNEQFF.

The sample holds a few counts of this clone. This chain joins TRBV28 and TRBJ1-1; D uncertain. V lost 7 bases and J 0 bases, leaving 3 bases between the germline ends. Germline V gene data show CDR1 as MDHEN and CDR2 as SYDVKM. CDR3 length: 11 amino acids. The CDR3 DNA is TGTGCCAGCATGGTGAACACTGAAGCTTTCTTT. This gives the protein CASMVNTEAFF.

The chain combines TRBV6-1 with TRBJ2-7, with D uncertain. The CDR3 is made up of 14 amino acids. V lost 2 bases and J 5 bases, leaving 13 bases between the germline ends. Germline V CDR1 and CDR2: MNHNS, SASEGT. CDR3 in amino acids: CASSEWYSWDEQYF. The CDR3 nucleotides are TGTGCCAGCAGTGAATGGTACAGTTGGGACGAGCAGTACTTC.

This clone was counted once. This chain's CDR3 is CASSYPPGTSGGTQYF. CDR3 DNA: TGTGCCAGCAGTTACCCGCCCGGGACTAGCGGGGGTACGCAGTATTTT. The rearrangement links TRBV6-6 to TRBJ2-3, with 14 bases aligning to TRBD2. V lost 2 bases and J lost 8; bases outside the gene matches: 6. The CDR3 length is 16 residues. Germline loops: CDR1 MNHNY, CDR2 SVGAGI (reference sequence).

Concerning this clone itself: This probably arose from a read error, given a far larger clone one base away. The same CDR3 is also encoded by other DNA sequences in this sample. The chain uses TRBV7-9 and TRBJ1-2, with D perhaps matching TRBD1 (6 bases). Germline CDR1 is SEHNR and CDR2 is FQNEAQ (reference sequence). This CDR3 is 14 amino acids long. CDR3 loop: CASSSSGANYGYTF. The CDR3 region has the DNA TGTGCCAGCAGCTCTTCAGGGGCTAACTATGGCTATACCTTC.

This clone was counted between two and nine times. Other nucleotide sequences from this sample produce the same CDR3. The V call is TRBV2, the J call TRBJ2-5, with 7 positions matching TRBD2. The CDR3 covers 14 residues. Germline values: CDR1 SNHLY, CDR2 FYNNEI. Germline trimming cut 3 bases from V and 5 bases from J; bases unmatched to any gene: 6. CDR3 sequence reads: CASSDSGGGETQYF. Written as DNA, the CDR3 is TGTGCCAGCAGTGACTCGGGGGGTGGCGAGACCCAGTACTTC.

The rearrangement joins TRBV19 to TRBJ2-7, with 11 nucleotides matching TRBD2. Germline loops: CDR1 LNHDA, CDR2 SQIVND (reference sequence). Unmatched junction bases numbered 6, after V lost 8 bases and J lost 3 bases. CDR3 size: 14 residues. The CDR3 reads CASHAGTSGYEQYF. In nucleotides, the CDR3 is TGTGCCAGTCACGCCGGGACTAGCGGCTACGAGCAGTACTTC.

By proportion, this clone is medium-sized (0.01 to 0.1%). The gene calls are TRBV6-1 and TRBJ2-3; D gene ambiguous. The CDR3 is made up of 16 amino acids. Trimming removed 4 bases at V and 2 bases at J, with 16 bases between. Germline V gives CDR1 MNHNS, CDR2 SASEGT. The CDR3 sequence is CASSGYYRPNTDTQYF. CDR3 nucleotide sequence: TGTGCCAGCAGTGGATATTACCGTCCAAACACAGATACGCAGTATTTT.

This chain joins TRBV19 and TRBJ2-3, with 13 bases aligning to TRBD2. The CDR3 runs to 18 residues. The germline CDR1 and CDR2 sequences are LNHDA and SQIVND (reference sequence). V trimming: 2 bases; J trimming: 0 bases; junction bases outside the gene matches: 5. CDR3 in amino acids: CASSIMGLAGHSTDTQYF. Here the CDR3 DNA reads TGTGCCAGTAGTATAATGGGACTAGCGGGACATAGCACAGATACGCAGTATTTT.

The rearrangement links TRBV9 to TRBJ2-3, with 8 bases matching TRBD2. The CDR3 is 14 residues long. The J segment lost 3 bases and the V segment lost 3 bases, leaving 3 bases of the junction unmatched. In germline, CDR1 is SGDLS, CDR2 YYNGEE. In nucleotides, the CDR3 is TGTGCCAGCAGCGCGGGACTAGGGACAGATACGCAGTATTTT. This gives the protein CASSAGLGTDTQYF.

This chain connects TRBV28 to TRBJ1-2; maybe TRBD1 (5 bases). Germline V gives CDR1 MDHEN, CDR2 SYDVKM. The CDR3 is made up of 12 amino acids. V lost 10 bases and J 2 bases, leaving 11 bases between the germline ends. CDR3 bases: TGTGCCACCCGCCGGGGCAACTATGGCTACACCTTC. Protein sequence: CATRRGNYGYTF.